The 8 T cell receptor beta chains in this list originate from one sample, sequenced in a study of early T cells in non-severe SARS-CoV-2 infection. TCRdb re-derived calls from the 5' RACE reads in MiXCR, one entry per CDR3 protein. The sample lists tens of thousands of distinct CDR3 sequences, about 2.7% seen once, with approximately 0.72% in the top ten. Sequenced sample: whole blood. The receptors here all came from an adult who was a healthcare worker with PCR-confirmed SARS-CoV-2 infection or an uninfected control (not recorded which).

The CDR3 DNA follows: TGTGCCAGCAGTCCGGGACAGGGGTTAGATACGCAGTATTTT. Residues: CASSPGQGLDTQYF. V usage is TRBV3-1 and J usage is TRBJ2-3; TRBD1 matches 10 bases. Germline V gene lookup returns CDR1 LGHDT and CDR2 YNNKEL (reference sequence). The CDR3 sequence is 14 residues long. V lost 6 bases and J lost 5; bases outside the gene matches: 5.

This clonotype was observed many times. V gene TRBV5-1 combines with J gene TRBJ1-6; TRBD1 aligns across 7 bases. Germline V gene data show CDR1 as SGHRS and CDR2 as YFSETQ. CDR3 length: 16 amino acids. V lost 5 bases to trimming and J lost 7 bases; unmatched junction nucleotides: 12. CDR3 DNA sequence: TGCGCCAGCAGGCTACGGGACAGTTCTATCAATTCACCCCTCCACTTT. Amino acids: CASRLRDSSINSPLHF.

This clonotype was detected ten times or more. The CDR3 is CASSERNYGYTF. For the CDR3, the DNA is TGTGCCAGCAGTGAACGTAACTATGGCTACACCTTC. The chain recombines TRBV6-1 with TRBJ1-2; D ambiguous. The CDR3 extends over 12 amino acids. V was cut by 2 bases and J by 1 base, with 2 bases left in between. CDR1 and CDR2 from the germline V gene are MNHNS and SASEGT.

This clonotype came up many times. The chain carries TRBV29-1 and TRBJ2-3; D is unresolved. The CDR3 totals 12 residues. Germline V gene lookup returns CDR1 SQVTM and CDR2 ANQGSEA. V lost 1 base, J lost 6 bases, and 8 bases lay in between. This CDR3 is CSVEALSDTQYF. The CDR3 DNA sequence: TGCAGCGTTGAAGCCCTTTCCGATACGCAGTATTTT.

This clonotype was seen more than once but under ten times. This sequence joins TRBV20-1 and TRBJ2-3; a possible D gene is TRBD1 (6 bases). V lost 5 bases to trimming and J lost 4 bases, with 13 bases between them. Germline values: CDR1 DFQATT, CDR2 SNEGSKA (reference sequence). This CDR3 contains 13 residues. The CDR3 DNA follows: TGCAGTGCTCGACAGGTTTTGGCAGATACGCAGTATTTT. It specifies CSARQVLADTQYF.

This clonotype was found many times. The V gene is TRBV10-3, the J gene TRBJ1-6; D unclear. Germline CDR1 and CDR2: ENHRY and SYGVKD. V was shortened by 4 bases and J by 6 bases, with 7 bases between the two germline ends. The CDR3 spans 13 residues. The CDR3 DNA reads TGTGCCATCAGTGGACGGTCTAATTCACCCCTCCACTTT. Residues: CAISGRSNSPLHF.

By share of the sample, this clonotype is medium-sized (0.01 to 0.1%). This sequence joins TRBV20-1 and TRBJ1-1, with 10 positions matching TRBD1. The CDR3 spans 14 residues. CDR1 and CDR2 from the germline V gene are DFQATT and SNEGSKA (reference sequence). The V gene end was trimmed by 3 bases and the J gene end by 4 bases; junction bases not matched to a gene: 5. CDR3 in amino acids: CSARYWDRGTEAFF. The CDR3 bases are TGCAGTGCTAGGTATTGGGACAGGGGCACTGAAGCTTTCTTT.

This clonotype was counted at least ten times. As DNA, the CDR3 is TGCAGTGCTAGAGGGCACCTGGGCACTGAAGCTTTCTTT. Translated: CSARGHLGTEAFF. The gene calls are TRBV20-1 and TRBJ1-1; D is undetermined. V lost 1 base, J lost 4 bases, and 10 bases lay in between. CDR3 length equals 13 residues. Per germline, CDR1 DFQATT and CDR2 SNEGSKA (reference sequence).